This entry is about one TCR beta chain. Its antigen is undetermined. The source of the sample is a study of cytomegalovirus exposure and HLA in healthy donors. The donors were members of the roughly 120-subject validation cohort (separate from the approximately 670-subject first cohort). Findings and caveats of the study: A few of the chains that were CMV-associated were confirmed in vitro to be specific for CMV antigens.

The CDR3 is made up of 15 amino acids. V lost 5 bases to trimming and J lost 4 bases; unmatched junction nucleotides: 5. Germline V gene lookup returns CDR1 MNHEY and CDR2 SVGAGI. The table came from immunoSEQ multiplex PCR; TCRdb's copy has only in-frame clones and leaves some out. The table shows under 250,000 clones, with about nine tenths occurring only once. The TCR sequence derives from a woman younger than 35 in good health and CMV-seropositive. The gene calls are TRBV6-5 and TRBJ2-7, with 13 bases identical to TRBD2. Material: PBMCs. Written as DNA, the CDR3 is TGTGCCAGCAGTAAGACTAGCGGGAGGCAGTACGAGCAGTACTTC. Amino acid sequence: CASSKTSGRQYEQYF.